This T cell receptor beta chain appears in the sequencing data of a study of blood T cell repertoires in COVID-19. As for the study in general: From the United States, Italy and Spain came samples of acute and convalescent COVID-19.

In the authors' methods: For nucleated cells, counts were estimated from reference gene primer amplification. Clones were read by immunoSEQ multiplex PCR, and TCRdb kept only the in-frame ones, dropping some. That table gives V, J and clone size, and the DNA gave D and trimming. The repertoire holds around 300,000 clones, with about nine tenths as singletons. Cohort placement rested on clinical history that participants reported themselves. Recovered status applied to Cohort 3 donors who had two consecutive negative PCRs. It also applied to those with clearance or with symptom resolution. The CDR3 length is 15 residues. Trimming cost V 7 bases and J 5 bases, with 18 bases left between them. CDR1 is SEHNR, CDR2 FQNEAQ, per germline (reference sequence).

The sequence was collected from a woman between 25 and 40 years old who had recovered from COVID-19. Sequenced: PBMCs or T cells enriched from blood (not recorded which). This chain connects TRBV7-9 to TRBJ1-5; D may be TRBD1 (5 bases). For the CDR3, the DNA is TGTGCCAGCACCAGTGACAGAGAGGCCTATCAGCCCCAGCATTTT. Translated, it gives CASTSDREAYQPQHF.